The 10 T cell receptor beta chains in this list originate from one sample, sequenced in a study of T cell responses to AZD1222 COVID-19 vaccine. TCRdb's copy holds only in-frame clones and misses some; the assay was immunoSEQ multiplex PCR. This sample has tens of thousands of clones, with about 93% found just once. The source material was peripheral blood, sampled on day 0 of MenACWY control vaccination. The origin of the receptors is an adult in good health.

The J gene is TRBJ2-6, the V gene TRBV11-2, with 8 bases that match TRBD1. Germline-derived CDR1 and CDR2 are SGHAT and FQNNGV. This CDR3 has 16 residues. Trimming removed 5 bases from V and 4 bases from J; junction bases left unmatched: 7. The CDR3 spells CASSQSTGAGANVLTF. The DNA of the CDR3 is TGTGCCAGCAGCCAATCGACAGGGGCCGGGGCCAACGTCCTGACTTTC.

This chain joins TRBV6-5 and TRBJ1-2; a possible D gene is TRBD1 (5 bases). Germline CDR1 MNHEY, CDR2 SVGAGI. Trimming removed 0 bases from V and 4 bases from J, with 9 bases in between. This CDR3 contains 14 residues. In DNA form, the CDR3 reads TGTGCCAGCAGTTACTCTGGGGGGACCTATGGCTACACCTTC. Protein: CASSYSGGTYGYTF.

The V and J genes are TRBV24-1 and TRBJ2-3; D not resolved. CDR1 and CDR2 from the germline V gene are KGHDR and SFDVKD. V lost 4 bases and J lost 3, with 13 bases in between. The CDR3 consists of 15 residues. The CDR3 nucleotides read TGTGCCACCAGTGAGGGTGGGGATGATACAGATACGCAGTATTTT. Its translation is CATSEGGDDTDTQYF.

In the case of this clone: The junction departs from germline at one end; a sequencing error may be responsible. The chain is built from TRBV7-7 and TRBJ2-3, with D maybe TRBD1 (5 bases). The germline V gene has CDR1 SSHAT and CDR2 FNYEAQ (reference sequence). This CDR3 region has 13 residues. CDR3 sequence (DNA): TGTGCTAGCAGCCCCACAGGTGCAGATACGCAGTATTTT. Translating gives CASSPTGADTQYF.

V is TRBV28 and J is TRBJ1-1; no definite D call. Trimming shortened V by 5 bases and J by 2 bases, and 12 bases separated the two germline ends. This CDR3 contains 14 residues. The germline V gene encodes CDR1 MDHEN and CDR2 SYDVKM. The chain's CDR3 is CASSADFINTEAFF. CDR3 DNA sequence: TGTGCCAGCAGTGCTGACTTTATAAACACTGAAGCTTTCTTT.

The chain is built from TRBV18 and TRBJ2-7; no clear D gene. This CDR3 spans 13 amino acids. Germline assignment: CDR1 KGHSH and CDR2 LQKENI. Trimming removed 0 bases at V and 3 bases at J, with 6 bases between. As DNA, the CDR3 is TGTGCCAGCTCACCACCTGCCAGCTACGAGCAGTACTTC. Residues: CASSPPASYEQYF.

V is TRBV24-1 and J is TRBJ2-1, with 7 bases that match TRBD2. V shed 10 bases and J 2 bases; nucleotides not matched to a gene: 4. This CDR3 contains 13 residues. Per germline, CDR1 KGHDR and CDR2 SFDVKD. CDR3 sequence reads: CATERDAYNEQFF. CDR3 bases: TGTGCCACGGAGCGGGACGCCTACAATGAGCAGTTCTTC.

The CDR3 bases are TGTGCCAGCGGCGGGGAGCAGCACTACGAGCAGTACTTC. It is translated as CASGGEQHYEQYF. J is TRBJ2-7 and V is TRBV7-9, with a possible D match to TRBD2 (6 bases). The length of the CDR3 is 13 residues. CDR1 and CDR2 from the germline V gene are SEHNR and FQNEAQ (reference sequence). V gave up 8 bases and J gave up 3 bases, with 14 bases separating them.

The V call is TRBV7-9, the J call TRBJ1-4; TRBD1 might be the D (6 bases). Germline V gives CDR1 SEHNR, CDR2 FQNEAQ (reference sequence). The CDR3 loop spans 15 amino acids. V lost 2 bases and J 0 bases, leaving 7 bases between the germline ends. The CDR3 here is CASSLWTATNEKLFF. In DNA, the CDR3 is TGTGCCAGCAGCTTATGGACAGCAACTAATGAAAAACTGTTTTTT.

The V and J genes are TRBV19 and TRBJ1-2; D is unclear. Germline V gene data show CDR1 as LNHDA and CDR2 as SQIVND (reference sequence). The CDR3 totals 15 residues. The ends were cut back, 10 bases at V and 4 bases at J, with 22 bases in the middle. Here the CDR3 DNA reads TGTGCCACCCGGACCCGAACAGTACCGATCTATGGCTACACCTTC. Protein: CATRTRTVPIYGYTF.